A single TCR beta chain is shown here with its context. These data are taken from a study of T cell responses to AZD1222 COVID-19 vaccine. The germline V gene encodes CDR1 ENHRY and CDR2 SYGVKD. This CDR3 comprises 17 residues. J was trimmed by 0 bases and V by 6 bases; bases with no gene match: 6. The table came from immunoSEQ multiplex PCR; TCRdb's copy has only in-frame clones and leaves some out. This sample carries tens of thousands of clones, around 92% of them seen once, and the ten largest clones take approximately 2.8%. Here the sequenced sample was peripheral blood, taken on day 0 of MenACWY control vaccination. This sequence originates from an adult in good health. V is TRBV10-3 and J is TRBJ2-3; 13 bases fit TRBD2. CDR3 nucleotide sequence: TGTGCCATCAGCACTAGCGGGGGGGCCATGAGCACAGATACGCAGTATTTT. This encodes CAISTSGGAMSTDTQYF.